Listed below are T cell receptor beta chains from one sample, sequenced in a study of glioma-infiltrating T cells. TCRdb analysed the multiplex PCR reads with MiXCR anew, one entry per CDR3 protein. The sample records 400,000 or so distinct CDR3 sequences, roughly two fifths being singletons. The sequenced sample was glioma tissue, nonneoplastic brain tissue, or PBMCs (not recorded which). The receptors shown here come from a human donor with low-grade glioma or glioblastoma, undergoing nonglioma brain surgery, or in good health (not recorded which). CDR3s include the opening cysteine and the closing phenylalanine or tryptophan. D genes are given only for firm matches. Clone size is shown for a subset of rows, as once, few, many or a class of expanded clone.

v_call	clone_size	d_call	j_call	cdr3_nt	cdr3_aa
TRBV27	few	TRBD1	TRBJ1-5	TGTGCCAGCAGTACCCACCACCCTGGGACAGGGGGTGGGGGCAATCAGCCCCAGCATTTT	CASSTHHPGTGGGGNQPQHF
TRBV28	many	.	TRBJ2-1	TGTGCCAGCAGTTTGCAGGGAACCAATGAGCAGTTCTTC	CASSLQGTNEQFF
TRBV20-1	.	.	TRBJ2-3	TGCAGTGCCACTGGAGGGGTCAGCACAGATAAGCAGTATTTT	CSATGGVSTDKQYF
TRBV15	.	.	TRBJ2-1	TGTGCCACCAGCAGAGTGAGGGAGAACAATGAGCAGTTCTTC	CATSRVRENNEQFF
TRBV7-9	few	TRBD2	TRBJ2-1	TGTGCCAGCAGCTCGACTAGCGGCACCCACAATGAGCAGTTCTTC	CASSSTSGTHNEQFF
TRBV11-1	few	.	TRBJ2-7	TGTGCCAGCAGCGACTTGGTCTACGAGCAGTACTTC	CASSDLVYEQYF
TRBV29-1	few	TRBD1	TRBJ2-2	TGCAGCGTTGAATCGGACAGGGTCACCGGGGAGCTGTTTTTT	CSVESDRVTGELFF
TRBV7-2	.	TRBD2	TRBJ2-1	TGTGCCAGCAGCCGAAGGACTAGCGGGACCCGCTCCTACAATGAGCAGTTCTTC	CASSRRTSGTRSYNEQFF
TRBV27	many	.	TRBJ1-2	TGTGCCAGCAGTTTATACCCTCAGGGAGCTAACTATGGCTACACCTTC	CASSLYPQGANYGYTF
TRBV6-1	many	.	TRBJ2-1	TGTGCCAGCAGTTCTGGCCCTTCCTCCTACAATGAGCAGTTCTTC	CASSSGPSSYNEQFF
TRBV4-3	few	TRBD2	TRBJ2-1	TGCGCCAGCAGCCAAGAGATAAGCGGGAGGACCCGCTCCTACAATGAGCAGTTCTTC	CASSQEISGRTRSYNEQFF
TRBV27	many	.	TRBJ1-1	TGTGCCAGCAGTCTCCCGGGGGGGGGCACTGAAGCTTTCTTT	CASSLPGGGTEAFF
TRBV6-5	.	TRBD1	TRBJ2-1	TGTGCCAGCAGTCGGGACAGCTGCAATGAGCGGTTCTTC	CASSRDSCNERFF
TRBV28	few	.	TRBJ2-1	TGTGCCAGCGCCAGAATGGGGGGCGACAATGAGCAGTTCTTC	CASARMGGDNEQFF
TRBV2	.	TRBD1	TRBJ2-1	TGTGCCAGCAGTGAAAGCGTGGGACAGGTGCCCTACAATGAGCAGTTCTTC	CASSESVGQVPYNEQFF
TRBV4-3	.	.	TRBJ1-1	TGCGCCAGCAGCCAAGGACGTCAGACAGGGAACACTGAAGCTTTCTTT	CASSQGRQTGNTEAFF
TRBV7-2	.	.	TRBJ2-7	TGTGCCAGCAGCCAAGGTCGAAGCGGCCTAGCCTACGAGCAGTACTTC	CASSQGRSGLAYEQYF
TRBV28	many	.	TRBJ1-1	TGTGCCAGCAGGCCCTTGACCACTGAAGCTTTCTTT	CASRPLTTEAFF
TRBV10-3	.	.	TRBJ1-5	TGTGCCATCAGTGAGTCGATTATGGGGAATCAGCCCCAGCATTTT	CAISESIMGNQPQHF
TRBV20-1	few	TRBD2	TRBJ2-7	TGCAGTGCTAGTGCTAGCGGGAGATACGAGCAGTACTTC	CSASASGRYEQYF
TRBV3-1	few	TRBD1	TRBJ1-6	TGTGCCAGCAGCCAAGGAAGTGGACAGGGGGACTCACCCCTCCACTTT	CASSQGSGQGDSPLHF
TRBV12-3/TRBV12-4	few	TRBD2	TRBJ2-7	TGTGCCAGCAGTCCGAGACCCTGGCGGGAGGGCGGCTACGAGCAGTACTTC	CASSPRPWREGGYEQYF
TRBV6-6	few	.	TRBJ2-7	TGTGCCAGCAGTTCGGCGGGCCACTCCTACGAGCAGTACTTC	CASSSAGHSYEQYF
TRBV29-1	.	TRBD1	TRBJ2-6	TGCAGCGCTCTACCAACAGGGGGCGCTGGGGCCAACGTCCTGACTTTC	CSALPTGGAGANVLTF
TRBV29-1	.	.	TRBJ1-2	TGCAGCGTTCAAGTCCGGGAGGGATCTGGCTACACCTTC	CSVQVREGSGYTF
TRBV12-3/TRBV12-4	few	TRBD2	TRBJ2-7	TGTGCCAGCAGTTCCGGGACTAGCGGGAGAGGCGAGCAGTACTTC	CASSSGTSGRGEQYF
TRBV20-1	.	TRBD2	TRBJ2-1	TGCAGTGCTCAAAGGACTAGCGGGAGGAGGGATGGGCAGTTCTTC	CSAQRTSGRRDGQFF